This TCR beta chain was observed in a study of beta chain features in type 1 diabetes. Study-level results: Type 1 diabetes patients showed fewer insertions and more deletions at VDJ junctions. Among patients, naive, central memory and Treg TCRB repertoires appeared more similar than among healthy donors. Equally in patients and controls, shorter templates might have been favored by PCR. All four CD4+ subsets from Type 1 diabetes patients carried moderately but significantly shorter TCRB CDR3s.

This clone appeared a few times. No antigen is known for it. Investigators reverse transcribed all isolated RNA, so they sequenced expressed TCRB transcripts. TCRdb's table, derived via immunoSEQ multiplex PCR, lists solely in-frame clones and lacks some. The table has around 250,000 clones, just over 20% seen once. The authors sorted CD4+ naive, central memory, regulatory and stem cell-like memory cells via CD45RO/CCR7/CD25/CD127/CD95/CD27. Trimming took 7 bases from V and 3 from J, leaving 16 bases between them. The CDR3 has 14 residues. Germline V gene data show CDR1 as LNHDA and CDR2 as SQIVND (reference sequence).

Sequencing was carried out using naive CD4+ T cells from blood. The chain uses TRBV19 and TRBJ2-7, with D perhaps TRBD2 (6 bases). This sequence was found in a woman between 35 and 50 years old with type 1 diabetes. In nucleotides, the CDR3 is TGTGCCAGTACCGCGTCGCGGGGTTTCTACGAGCAGTACTTC. Translated, it gives CASTASRGFYEQYF.